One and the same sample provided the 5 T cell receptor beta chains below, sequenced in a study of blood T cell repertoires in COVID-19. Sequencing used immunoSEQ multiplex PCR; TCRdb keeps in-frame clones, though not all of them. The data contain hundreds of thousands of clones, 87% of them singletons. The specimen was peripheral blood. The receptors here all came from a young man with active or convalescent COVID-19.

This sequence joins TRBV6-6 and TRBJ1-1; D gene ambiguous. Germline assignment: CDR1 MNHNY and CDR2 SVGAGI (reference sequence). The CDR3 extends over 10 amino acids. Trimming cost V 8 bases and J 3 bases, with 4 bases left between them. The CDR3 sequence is CASRDTEAFF. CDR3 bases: TGTGCCAGCCGGGACACTGAAGCTTTCTTT.

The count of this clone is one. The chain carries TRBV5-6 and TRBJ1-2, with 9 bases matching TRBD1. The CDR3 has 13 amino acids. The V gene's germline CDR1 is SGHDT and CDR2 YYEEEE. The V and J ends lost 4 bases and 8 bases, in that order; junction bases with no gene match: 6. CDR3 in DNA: TGTGCCAGCAGCGGAACGACAGGGGGAGGCTACACCTTC. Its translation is CASSGTTGGGYTF. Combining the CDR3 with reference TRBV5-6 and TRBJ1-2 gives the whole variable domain DAGVTQSPTHLIKTRGQQVTLRCSPKSGHDTVSWYQQALGQGPQFIFQYYEEEERQRGNFPDRFSGHQFPNYSSELNVNALLLGDSALYLCASSGTTGGGYTFGSGTRLTVV.

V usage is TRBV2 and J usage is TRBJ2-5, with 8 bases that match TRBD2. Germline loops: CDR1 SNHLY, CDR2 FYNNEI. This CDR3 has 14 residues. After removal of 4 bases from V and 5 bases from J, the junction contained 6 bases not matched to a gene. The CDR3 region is CASSVAGTGETQYF. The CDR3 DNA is TGTGCCAGCAGTGTAGCGGGAACGGGGGAGACCCAGTACTTC.

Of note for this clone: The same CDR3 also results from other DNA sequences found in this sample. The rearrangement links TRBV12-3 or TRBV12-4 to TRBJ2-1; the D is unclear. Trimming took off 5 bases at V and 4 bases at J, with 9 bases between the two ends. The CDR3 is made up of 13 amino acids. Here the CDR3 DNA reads TGTGCCAGCAGTCCTGACATTTACAATGAGCAGTTCTTC. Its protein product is CASSPDIYNEQFF.

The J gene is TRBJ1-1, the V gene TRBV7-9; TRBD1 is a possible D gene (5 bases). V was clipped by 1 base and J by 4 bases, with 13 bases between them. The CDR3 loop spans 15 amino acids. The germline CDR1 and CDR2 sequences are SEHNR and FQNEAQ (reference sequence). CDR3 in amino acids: CASSLGPGRGTEAFF. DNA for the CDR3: TGTGCCAGCAGCTTAGGTCCGGGGCGGGGCACTGAAGCTTTCTTT.